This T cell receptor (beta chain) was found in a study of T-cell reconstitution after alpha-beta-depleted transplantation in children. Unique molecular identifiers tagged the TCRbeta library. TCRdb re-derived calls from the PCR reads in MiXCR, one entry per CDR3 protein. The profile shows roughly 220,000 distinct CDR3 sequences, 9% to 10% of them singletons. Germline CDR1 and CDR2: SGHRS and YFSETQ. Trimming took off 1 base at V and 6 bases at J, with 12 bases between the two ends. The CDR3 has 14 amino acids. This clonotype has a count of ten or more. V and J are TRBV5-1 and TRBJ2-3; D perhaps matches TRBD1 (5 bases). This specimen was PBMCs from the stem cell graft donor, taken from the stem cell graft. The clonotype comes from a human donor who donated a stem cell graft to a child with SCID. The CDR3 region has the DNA TGCGCCAGCAGCTTGTTGGTCCAGGGCGATACGCAGTATTTT. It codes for CASSLLVQGDTQYF.